These 23 T cell receptor beta chains were all obtained from the same sample, sequenced in a study of blood T cell repertoires in COVID-19 (dated by TCRdb to the early 2020s). The library was made by the immunoSEQ multiplex PCR assay. TCRdb took this table from immuneACCESS and kept in-frame rearrangements with V and J called. Such tables lack part of the clones; where checked against another copy, unresolved V genes explain under half of the gap, and the rest is unexplained. The sample yields about 360,000 clones; 81% were counted once. 0.85% to 1.3% of the sample is taken by the ten largest. The specimen sequenced was peripheral blood. The source of these receptors is a human donor with acute or convalescent COVID-19. The donor label of this sample is uncertain.

The chain carries TRBV18 and TRBJ2-7; 8 bases agree with TRBD1. Trimming cost V 0 bases and J 5 bases; bases outside gene matches: 6. The CDR3 extends over 15 amino acids. From germline, CDR1 is KGHSH and CDR2 LQKENI. The CDR3 bases are TGTGCCAGCTCACCACCCAGGGGGCAAATCCACGAGCAGTACTTC. Encoded protein: CASSPPRGQIHEQYF.

V and J are TRBV5-1 and TRBJ1-2; 9 nucleotides agree with TRBD1. The length of the CDR3 is 15 residues. V gave up 2 bases and J gave up 2 bases; unmatched junction bases: 4. The germline V gene encodes CDR1 SGHRS and CDR2 YFSETQ. The CDR3 DNA reads as TGCGCCAGCAGCTTAGGGACAGGGAGAAACTATGGCTACACCTTC. Translated: CASSLGTGRNYGYTF.

The V gene is TRBV18, the J gene TRBJ2-7; D possibly corresponds to TRBD1 (5 bases). V shed 0 bases and J shed 5 bases, with 8 bases lying between them. CDR3 length: 13 residues. Per germline, CDR1 KGHSH and CDR2 LQKENI. The CDR3 sequence is CASSPPVGHEQYF. The CDR3 coding sequence is TGTGCCAGCTCACCACCGGTGGGGCACGAGCAGTACTTC.

This chain joins TRBV5-1 and TRBJ2-7, with a possible D match to TRBD2 (6 bases). The V end was cut by 4 bases, the J end by 7 bases, with 15 bases between. CDR3 length: 13 residues. Germline CDR1 reads SGHRS; CDR2 reads YFSETQ. Here the CDR3 reads CASSTGTAFEQYF. In DNA, the CDR3 is TGCGCCAGCAGCACTGGGACTGCTTTTGAGCAGTACTTC.

The chain links TRBV30 to TRBJ1-1; TRBD1 matches 7 bases. The germline V gene encodes CDR1 GTSNPN and CDR2 SVGIG (reference sequence). The CDR3 consists of 14 residues. V shed 7 bases, J shed 8 bases, and the junction held 16 bases outside the gene matches. In DNA, the CDR3 is TGTGCCTTACGCGGACAGGCCCTTCGTCACGAAGCTTTCTTT. Translation gives CALRGQALRHEAFF. Using reference TRBV30 and TRBJ1-1 for the parts outside the CDR3, the full variable domain is SQTIHQWPATLVQPVGSPLSLECTVEGTSNPNLYWYRQAAGRGLQLLFYSVGIGQISSEVPQNLSASRPQDRQFILSSKKLLLSDSGFYLCALRGQALRHEAFFGQGTRLTVV.

The chain employs TRBV3-1 (or the pseudogene TRBV3-2) and TRBJ2-7; 8 bases align to TRBD2. CDR1 is LGHDT, CDR2 YNNKEL, per germline (reference sequence). The CDR3 runs to 17 residues. Losses at the gene ends were 1 base for V and 7 bases for J; bases not matched to a gene: 15. The CDR3, as DNA: TGTGCCAGCAGCCAAGGGCCAAAGAGCGGGAGCCCCCCGGAGCAGTACTTC. Amino acids: CASSQGPKSGSPPEQYF.

The chain uses TRBV6-5 and TRBJ2-7; D perhaps matches TRBD2 (5 bases). Trimming removed 3 bases from V and 5 bases from J, with 17 bases in between. This CDR3 has 15 residues. Per the germline V gene, CDR1 is MNHEY and CDR2 is SVGAGI. CDR3 amino acids: CASSYRGSLGNEQYF. The CDR3 coding sequence is TGTGCCAGCAGTTATCGCGGGTCCCTCGGCAACGAGCAGTACTTC.

The chain uses TRBV10-3 and TRBJ1-1, with 10 positions matching TRBD1. This CDR3 has 16 amino acids. After removal of 3 bases from V and 0 bases from J, the junction contained 4 bases not matched to a gene. Germline V gene sequence: CDR1 ENHRY, CDR2 SYGVKD. The CDR3: CAISDFGQGVNTEAFF. The CDR3 coding sequence is TGTGCCATCAGTGACTTTGGACAGGGGGTGAACACTGAAGCTTTCTTT.

This chain joins TRBV6-6 and TRBJ1-2; 11 bases align to TRBD1. Per the germline V gene, CDR1 is MNHNY and CDR2 is SVGAGI (reference sequence). This CDR3 has 15 residues. Losses at the gene ends were 0 bases for V and 5 bases for J; bases not matched to a gene: 2. CDR3 loop: CASSYSGTGGYGYTF. The CDR3 region has the DNA TGTGCCAGCAGTTACTCCGGGACAGGGGGGTATGGCTACACCTTC.

This rearrangement joins TRBV18 to TRBJ1-2; 7 positions match TRBD1. The V gene's germline CDR1 is KGHSH and CDR2 LQKENI. The CDR3 contains 17 residues. Trimming cost V 2 bases and J 0 bases; bases outside gene matches: 9. DNA for the CDR3: TGTGCCAGCTCACCATTCGGGGAGCAGGGGGCTAACTATGGCTACACCTTC. Encoded protein: CASSPFGEQGANYGYTF.

This chain uses TRBV7-2 with TRBJ1-5; the D is unclear. Germline V CDR1 and CDR2: SGHTA, FQGNSA. The germline V and J ends were trimmed by 3 bases and 4 bases, with 4 bases remaining between them. This CDR3 spans 12 amino acids. In DNA form, the CDR3 reads TGTGCCAGCAGCTTCAGGAATCAGCCCCAGCATTTT. This codes for CASSFRNQPQHF. The full variable domain, with the rest looked up from reference TRBV7-2 and TRBJ1-5, is GAGVSQSPSNKVTEKGKDVELRCDPISGHTALYWYRQSLGQGLEFLIYFQGNSAPDKSGLPSDRFSAERTGGSVSTLTIQRTQQEDSAVYLCASSFRNQPQHFGDGTRLSIL.

This sequence joins TRBV6-6 and TRBJ1-1; 11 positions agree with TRBD1. The ends lost 3 bases at V and 8 bases at J; junction bases unmatched: 8. Per the germline V gene, CDR1 is MNHNY and CDR2 is SVGAGI (reference sequence). This CDR3 is built from 15 residues. The CDR3 DNA reads as TGTGCCAGCAGTTATAATCCCAGGACAGGGGGCGAAGCTTTCTTT. It encodes CASSYNPRTGGEAFF.

This chain connects TRBV30 to TRBJ1-1; no clear D. The CDR3 is 12 residues long. CDR1 and CDR2 from the germline V gene are GTSNPN and SVGIG (reference sequence). With 2 bases removed from V and 1 base from J, the gap between germline ends came to 5 bases. The CDR3 nucleotides read TGTGCCTGGAGTCCCGGGAACACTGAAGCTTTCTTT. Its protein product is CAWSPGNTEAFF.

This chain connects TRBV7-9 to TRBJ2-3; 8 nucleotides align to TRBD1. CDR3 length: 13 residues. V was clipped by 11 bases and J by 1 base; unmatched bases: 5. Germline V lookup: CDR1 SEHNR, CDR2 FQNEAQ (reference sequence). The CDR3 reads CAGGTGGTDTQYF. In nucleotides, the CDR3 is TGTGCCGGTGGGACAGGAGGCACAGATACGCAGTATTTT. The entire variable domain, with the rest obtained from reference TRBV7-9 and TRBJ2-3, is as follows: DTGVSQNPRHKITKRGQNVTFRCDPISEHNRLYWYRQTLGQGPEFLTYFQNEAQLEKSRLLSDRFSAERPKGSFSTLEIQRTEQGDSAMYLCAGGTGGTDTQYFGPGTRLTVL.

J is TRBJ1-5 and V is TRBV19; TRBD1 matches 9 bases. Losses at the gene ends were 6 bases for V and 7 bases for J; bases not matched to a gene: 7. Looked up from germline, CDR1 is LNHDA and CDR2 is SQIVND (reference sequence). This CDR3 region has 14 residues. The CDR3 coding sequence is TGTGCCAGTAGAGCCGGGACAGGGATACAGCCCCAGCATTTT. Protein: CASRAGTGIQPQHF.

The J gene is TRBJ1-2, the V gene TRBV18, with 9 nucleotides matching TRBD1. This CDR3 contains 13 residues. Trimming cost V 5 bases and J 4 bases; bases outside gene matches: 2. The V gene's germline CDR1 is KGHSH and CDR2 LQKENI. In nucleotides, the CDR3 is TGTGCCAGCTCAACACAGGGGGCCTATGGCTACACCTTC. It is translated as CASSTQGAYGYTF.

The gene calls are TRBV9 and TRBJ2-3; 10 nucleotides align to TRBD2. V shed 3 bases, J shed 2 bases, and the junction held 9 bases outside the gene matches. The germline V gene has CDR1 SGDLS and CDR2 YYNGEE. There are 17 residues in the CDR3. CDR3 in amino acids: CASSARGSGRATDTQYF. The CDR3 DNA sequence: TGTGCCAGCAGCGCCCGGGGGAGCGGGAGGGCCACAGATACGCAGTATTTT.

The rearrangement uses TRBV7-2 and TRBJ2-1; 7 positions agree with TRBD1. Per the germline V gene, CDR1 is SGHTA and CDR2 is FQGNSA. V was clipped by 5 bases and J by 9 bases; unmatched bases: 13. The CDR3 is made up of 15 amino acids. CDR3 DNA: TGTGCCAGCAGCCGTAGGACAGGTCCTGGGGGTGAGCAGTTCTTC. Protein product: CASSRRTGPGGEQFF.

J is TRBJ2-5 and V is TRBV18; 8 bases match TRBD1. The ends lost 5 bases at V and 5 bases at J; junction bases unmatched: 10. The CDR3 consists of 15 residues. Germline-derived CDR1 and CDR2 are KGHSH and LQKENI. DNA for the CDR3: TGTGCCAGCTCAACCGGGACAGGACAGAGGGAGACCCAGTACTTC. It encodes CASSTGTGQRETQYF.

The genes are TRBV20-1 and TRBJ1-1; D ambiguous. Germline V gene data show CDR1 as DFQATT and CDR2 as SNEGSKA (reference sequence). The length of the CDR3 is 11 residues. V shed 6 bases and J shed 8 bases, with 13 bases lying between them. CDR3 sequence: CSARSEVEAFF. In nucleotides, the CDR3 is TGCAGTGCCCGGTCAGAGGTAGAAGCTTTCTTT.

The genes are TRBV30 and TRBJ1-2; possible D gene TRBD1, 6 bases. V lost 5 bases and J lost 2, with 18 bases in between. This CDR3 comprises 15 residues. Per germline, CDR1 GTSNPN and CDR2 SVGIG (reference sequence). As DNA, the CDR3 is TGTGCCTGGCGGAGACAGGCAGGCGCAAACTATGGCTACACCTTC. Amino acids: CAWRRQAGANYGYTF. The full variable domain, its missing parts supplied by reference TRBV30 and TRBJ1-2, is SQTIHQWPATLVQPVGSPLSLECTVEGTSNPNLYWYRQAAGRGLQLLFYSVGIGQISSEVPQNLSASRPQDRQFILSSKKLLLSDSGFYLCAWRRQAGANYGYTFGSGTRLTVV.

The J gene is TRBJ1-3, the V gene TRBV2; maybe TRBD1 (5 bases). CDR3 length: 16 residues. From germline, CDR1 is SNHLY and CDR2 FYNNEI. The ends were cut back, 3 bases at V and 2 bases at J, with 14 bases in the middle. For the CDR3, the DNA is TGTGCCAGCAGTGAGTTCGGACACCGAGCTGGAAACACCATATATTTT. Translated: CASSEFGHRAGNTIYF.

The chain joins TRBV30 to TRBJ1-1; weak D call: TRBD1 (6 bases). The CDR3 runs 14 residues. CDR1 and CDR2 from the germline V gene are GTSNPN and SVGIG (reference sequence). V dropped 3 bases and J dropped 3 bases, with 14 bases sitting between them. Here the CDR3 reads CAWSVQGADTEAFF. CDR3 nucleotide sequence: TGTGCCTGGAGCGTACAGGGAGCGGACACTGAAGCTTTCTTT.